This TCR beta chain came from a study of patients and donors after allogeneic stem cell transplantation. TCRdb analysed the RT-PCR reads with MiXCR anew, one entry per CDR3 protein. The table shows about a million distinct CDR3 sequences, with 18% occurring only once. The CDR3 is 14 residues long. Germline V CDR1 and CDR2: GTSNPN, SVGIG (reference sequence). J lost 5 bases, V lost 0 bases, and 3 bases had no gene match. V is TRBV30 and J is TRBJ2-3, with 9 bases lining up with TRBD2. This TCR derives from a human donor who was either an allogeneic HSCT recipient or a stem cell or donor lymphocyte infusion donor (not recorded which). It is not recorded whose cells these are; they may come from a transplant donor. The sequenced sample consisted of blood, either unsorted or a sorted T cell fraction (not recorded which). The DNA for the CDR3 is TGTGCCTGGAGTGTTGGCGGGGGGGGAGATACGCAGTATTTT. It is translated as CAWSVGGGGDTQYF.